This TCR beta chain was recovered during a study of immune cell composition in non-small cell lung cancer. Overall study context: Lung adenocarcinoma or squamous carcinoma made up most tumours.

Per the germline V gene, CDR1 is SGDLS and CDR2 is YYNGEE. With 4 bases removed from V and 6 bases from J, the gap between germline ends came to 11 bases. CDR3 size: 13 residues. Notes on this clone: The antigen is unknown.

Study results and limitations: Lung squamous cell carcinoma tumours had significantly higher top 10 clone scores and productive clonality than lung adenocarcinoma. Roughly 80% of squamous and about 30% of adenocarcinoma cases had tumour-associated clones >0.5%.

Some clones are missing from TCRdb's copy, which holds only in-frame ones; the method was immunoSEQ multiplex PCR. The sample includes thousands of clones, 60% to 85% of them seen just once. Template was genomic DNA from frozen, unsorted single-cell suspensions. This chain joins TRBV9 and TRBJ1-5; D ambiguous. The sample comprised lung tumor tissue. This clonotype was obtained from a human donor with non-small cell lung cancer. As DNA, the CDR3 is TGTGCCAGCAGCCCCTCCCCGGGTCAGCCCCAGCATTTT. Its translation: CASSPSPGQPQHF.